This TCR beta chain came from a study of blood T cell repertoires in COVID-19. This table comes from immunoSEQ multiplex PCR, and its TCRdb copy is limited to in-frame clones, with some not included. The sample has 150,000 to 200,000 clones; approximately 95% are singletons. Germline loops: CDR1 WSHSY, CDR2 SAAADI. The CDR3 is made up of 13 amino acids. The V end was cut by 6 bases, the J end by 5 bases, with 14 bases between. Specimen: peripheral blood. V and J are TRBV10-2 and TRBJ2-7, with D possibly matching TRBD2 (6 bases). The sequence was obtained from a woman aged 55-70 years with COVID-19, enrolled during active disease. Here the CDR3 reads CASRSPSGDEQYF. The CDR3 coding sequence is TGCGCCAGCAGATCCCCGTCGGGGGACGAGCAGTACTTC.